This is a list of T cell receptor beta chains from one sample in a study of relationships among human T cell subsets. TCRdb re-derived calls from the multiplex PCR reads in MiXCR, one entry per CDR3 protein. The sample shows 16,000 or so distinct CDR3 sequences, 62% of them seen only once. The specimen sequenced was total T cells sorted from blood. The receptors stem from a man aged 35 to 55 in good health. Each CDR3 is given with its conserved first and last residue. Fields, in order: CDR3 length, D gene, clone size, V gene, J gene, CDR3 DNA, CDR3 protein. D genes are given only for firm matches. Only part of the rows carry a size: once, few, many, or a class if the clone is expanded.

cdr3_length: 17; d_call: TRBD2; clone_size: NA; v_call: TRBV7-9; j_call: TRBJ2-3; cdr3_nt: TGTGCCAGCAGCTTGGCTCCGGGACTAGCGGAGAGAGATACGCAGTATTTT; cdr3_aa: CASSLAPGLAERDTQYF
cdr3_length: 11; d_call: NA; clone_size: NA; v_call: TRBV20-1; j_call: TRBJ2-7; cdr3_nt: TGCAGTGCGCGTGGCACCTACGAGCAGTACTTC; cdr3_aa: CSARGTYEQYF
cdr3_length: 15; d_call: NA; clone_size: few; v_call: TRBV2; j_call: TRBJ1-5; cdr3_nt: TGTGCCAGCAGTGAAGGGCCGGAGCGGAGTCAGCCCCAGCATTTT; cdr3_aa: CASSEGPERSQPQHF
cdr3_length: 13; d_call: NA; clone_size: NA; v_call: TRBV11-2; j_call: TRBJ2-3; cdr3_nt: TGTGCCAGCAGCACTTGGAGCACAGATACGCAGTATTTT; cdr3_aa: CASSTWSTDTQYF
cdr3_length: 13; d_call: NA; clone_size: few; v_call: TRBV7-9; j_call: TRBJ2-5; cdr3_nt: TGTGCCAGCAGGAGAGTAACCCAAGAGACCCAGTACTTC; cdr3_aa: CASRRVTQETQYF
cdr3_length: 15; d_call: TRBD2; clone_size: medium-sized; v_call: TRBV6-4; j_call: TRBJ2-1; cdr3_nt: TGTGCCAGCAGTGAGCGGGGGGGCTCCTACAATGAGCAGTTCTTC; cdr3_aa: CASSERGGSYNEQFF
cdr3_length: 14; d_call: NA; clone_size: NA; v_call: TRBV2; j_call: TRBJ1-5; cdr3_nt: TGTGCCAGCAGTGGGGGAGGCAGCAATCAGCCCCAGCATTTT; cdr3_aa: CASSGGGSNQPQHF
cdr3_length: 13; d_call: NA; clone_size: NA; v_call: TRBV29-1; j_call: TRBJ1-2; cdr3_nt: TGCAGCGTCCCTGACGGACCAAACTATGGCTACACCTTC; cdr3_aa: CSVPDGPNYGYTF
cdr3_length: 13; d_call: NA; clone_size: large; v_call: TRBV11-1; j_call: TRBJ1-1; cdr3_nt: TGTGCCAGCAGACCCGGGACCGCGGGTGAAGCTTTCTTT; cdr3_aa: CASRPGTAGEAFF
cdr3_length: 14; d_call: NA; clone_size: NA; v_call: TRBV5-1; j_call: TRBJ2-7; cdr3_nt: TGCGCCAGCAGAACCGACAGGTTAACCTACGAGCAGTACTTC; cdr3_aa: CASRTDRLTYEQYF
cdr3_length: 15; d_call: NA; clone_size: NA; v_call: TRBV28; j_call: TRBJ2-7; cdr3_nt: TGTGCCAGCAGTTCCGGGACGGGACTCATGTACGAGCAGTACTTC; cdr3_aa: CASSSGTGLMYEQYF
cdr3_length: 15; d_call: NA; clone_size: NA; v_call: TRBV7-9; j_call: TRBJ2-5; cdr3_nt: TGTGCCAGCAGCCACATCCCCGACGGCCCGAGGGCCCAGTACTTC; cdr3_aa: CASSHIPDGPRAQYF
cdr3_length: 13; d_call: NA; clone_size: NA; v_call: TRBV11-2; j_call: TRBJ2-5; cdr3_nt: TGTGCCAGCAGCCCAGGGATCCAAGAGACCCAGTACTTC; cdr3_aa: CASSPGIQETQYF
cdr3_length: 13; d_call: NA; clone_size: few; v_call: TRBV30; j_call: TRBJ1-1; cdr3_nt: TGTGCCTGGAACCGAGGGCAGAACACTGAAGCTTTCTTT; cdr3_aa: CAWNRGQNTEAFF
cdr3_length: 22; d_call: TRBD2; clone_size: NA; v_call: TRBV11-3; j_call: TRBJ2-1; cdr3_nt: TGTGCCAGCAGCTTAGATCCGTTTGCGGGAGTGTTTCGTAATACCTCCTACAATGAGCAGTTCTTC; cdr3_aa: CASSLDPFAGVFRNTSYNEQFF
cdr3_length: 13; d_call: NA; clone_size: NA; v_call: TRBV24-1; j_call: TRBJ2-1; cdr3_nt: TGTGCCACCAGTGATCCCGACTACAATGAGCAGTTCTTC; cdr3_aa: CATSDPDYNEQFF
cdr3_length: 12; d_call: NA; clone_size: NA; v_call: TRBV11-2; j_call: TRBJ2-5; cdr3_nt: TGTGCCAGCAGCTTAGTAACCGGTTTCCTATACTTC; cdr3_aa: CASSLVTGFLYF